The 9 T cell receptor beta chains below all came from one sample that was sequenced in a study of blood T cells in healthy people across ages. Then a second PCR, running about 6 to 12 cycles, was carried out with a sample-barcoded 5' primer and a J-beta primer mix. TCRdb processed the 5' RACE reads anew with MiXCR; each CDR3 protein has one entry. The sample carries around 320,000 distinct CDR3 sequences, 27% recorded once. Sequences were obtained from blood. All receptors derive from a woman in her seventies in good health.

In its sample, this clonotype was seen a few times. The V call is TRBV19, the J call TRBJ2-5; 7 bases map to TRBD1. The J call may be in error: the DNA end matches TRBJ2-1 better. Germline loops: CDR1 LNHDA, CDR2 SQIVND (reference sequence). The CDR3 covers 13 residues. The CDR3 DNA follows: TGTGCCAGTGGACAGGAAGTTTACGCTGAGCAGTTCTTC. Its protein is CASGQEVYAEQFF.

The J gene is TRBJ1-6, the V gene TRBV14, with D unclear. Trimming stripped 2 bases from V and 15 bases from J, with 17 bases between. Per germline, CDR1 SGHDN and CDR2 FVKESK. CDR3 length: 14 residues. The CDR3 spells CASSQSPGRRYLHF. The CDR3 nucleotides read TGTGCCAGCAGCCAAAGCCCAGGCCGCAGGTACCTCCACTTT.

This clonotype was seen many times. The rearrangement joins TRBV28 to TRBJ1-1; no firm D call. CDR3 size: 11 residues. V was clipped by 6 bases and J by 11 bases, with 13 bases between them. CDR1 is MDHEN, CDR2 SYDVKM, per germline. The CDR3 DNA is TGTGCCAGCAGCTCTTATAATACGGCTTTCTTT. Translating it yields CASSSYNTAFF. Using reference TRBV28 and TRBJ1-1 for the parts outside the CDR3, the full variable domain is DVKVTQSSRYLVKRTGEKVFLECVQDMDHENMFWYRQDPGLGLRLIYFSYDVKMKEKGDIPEGYSVSREKKERFSLILESASTNQTSMYLCASSSYNTAFFGQGTRLTVV.

The chain has TRBV7-9 and TRBJ2-2, with TRBD1 matching over 7 bases. Germline lookup yields CDR1 SEHNR and CDR2 FQNEAQ (reference sequence). Trimming took 6 bases from V and 3 from J; bases not matched to a gene: 4. The CDR3 loop spans 14 amino acids. The chain's CDR3 is CASRNTGDTGELFF. The CDR3 DNA reads as TGTGCCAGCAGGAACACAGGGGACACCGGGGAGCTGTTTTTT.

This clonotype was seen a handful of times. J is TRBJ1-4 and V is TRBV6-6; no clear D. The CDR3 covers 12 residues. Between the trimmed V and J ends, which lost 6 bases and 4 bases, there was a span of 6 bases. Germline lookup yields CDR1 MNHNY and CDR2 SVGAGI (reference sequence). The chain's CDR3 is CASRRNNEKLFF. CDR3 DNA: TGTGCCAGCAGACGGAATAATGAAAAACTGTTTTTT.

This clonotype showed up just a few times. V gene TRBV11-2 combines with J gene TRBJ2-5; 8 bases match TRBD2. The DNA end favors TRBJ2-1, so the J call may be wrong. The CDR3 length is 16 residues. CDR1 is SGHAT and CDR2 is FQNNGV in the germline V gene. This CDR3 reads CASNSPGTRLYNEQFF. DNA for the CDR3: TGTGCCAGCAACTCACCCGGGACTAGACTCTACAATGAGCAGTTCTTC.

This clonotype has a handful of counts. J is TRBJ1-6 and V is TRBV5-1, with 7 nucleotides matching TRBD1. CDR3 length equals 15 residues. V trimming: 5 bases; J trimming: 9 bases; junction bases outside the gene matches: 11. From germline, CDR1 is SGHRS and CDR2 YFSETQ. The CDR3 DNA reads as TGCGCCAGCAGACTCTCAACAGGGGAGGGTTCACCCCTCCACTTT. It encodes CASRLSTGEGSPLHF.

The V gene is TRBV4-3, the J gene TRBJ1-2, with D uncertain. V lost 0 bases and J 9 bases, leaving 11 bases between the germline ends. CDR3 size: 13 residues. Germline loops: CDR1 LGHNA, CDR2 YSLEER. CDR3 sequence reads: CASSQDIYLSYTF. The CDR3 DNA sequence: TGCGCCAGCAGCCAAGATATATATCTGAGCTACACCTTC.

The rearrangement links TRBV6-5 to TRBJ1-1; D ambiguous. The CDR3 totals 13 residues. Germline CDR1 MNHEY, CDR2 SVGAGI. V gave up 7 bases and J gave up 3 bases, with 12 bases separating them. CDR3 coding DNA: TGTGCCAGCAAAGGTCACACAGACACTGAAGCTTTCTTT. Translated: CASKGHTDTEAFF.